This T cell receptor beta chain was captured by sequencing in a study of metastatic and nonmetastatic thyroid tumors. Study-wide context: Repertoires of blood and of tissue (tumor or nodule) from malignant and benign thyroid patients were compared.

The V gene's germline CDR1 is DFQATT and CDR2 SNEGSKA (reference sequence). The CDR3 is made up of 16 amino acids. Findings of the study overall: The study reportedly found significantly higher TCR beta diversity in malignant thyroid tumors than benign nodules, in blood and tumor.

No treatment had been given to any patient before thyroid surgery. In the authors' workflow: The study's classifier, a distant-metastasis tool for papillary thyroid cancer, was built using CDR3 differences across clinicopathological groups. TCRdb reprocessed the PCR reads via MiXCR. These V and J calls originate from TCRdb's pipeline instead of the authors' own analysis. Of roughly 58,000 clones in the sample, approximately 4.1% are singletons; the top ten hold 20% to 25%. This clone was seen a few times. Its specificity is unknown. At one end, the junction sequence differs from germline, possibly due to a read error.

This TCR was recovered from a female donor with papillary thyroid cancer or a benign thyroid nodule (not recorded which). Some clones in this sample may be carry-over from other donors' samples. What was sequenced was blood. The chain has TRBV20-1 and TRBJ2-3, with a tentative D call TRBD1 (6 bases). The CDR3 sequence is CSADSGQTLSTDTQYF. The CDR3 nucleotides read TGCAGTGCTGATTCTGGACAGACCCTTAGCACAGACACGCAGTATTTT.